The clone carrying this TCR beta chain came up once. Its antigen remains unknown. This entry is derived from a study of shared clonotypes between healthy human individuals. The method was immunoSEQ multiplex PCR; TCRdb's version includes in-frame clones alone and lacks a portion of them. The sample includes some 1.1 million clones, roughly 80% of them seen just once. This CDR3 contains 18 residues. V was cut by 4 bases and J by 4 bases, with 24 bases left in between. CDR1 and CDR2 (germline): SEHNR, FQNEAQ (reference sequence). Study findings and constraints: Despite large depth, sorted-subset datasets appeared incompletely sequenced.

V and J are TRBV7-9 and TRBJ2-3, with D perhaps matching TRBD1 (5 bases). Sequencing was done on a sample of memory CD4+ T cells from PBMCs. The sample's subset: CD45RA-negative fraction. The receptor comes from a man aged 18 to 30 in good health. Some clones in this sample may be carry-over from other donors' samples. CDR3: CASSSSWWSAWGADTQYF. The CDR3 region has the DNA TGTGCCAGCAGCTCCAGTTGGTGGAGCGCATGGGGCGCAGATACGCAGTATTTT.